This TCR beta chain came from a study of T cell changes during pregnancy in multiple sclerosis. Method: immunoSEQ multiplex PCR; TCRdb's copy keeps in-frame clones and lacks some. In the table there are about 62,000 clones, 70% to 90% of which are singletons. Germline values: CDR1 SGHTA, CDR2 FQGTGA. This CDR3 spans 12 amino acids. Trimming pared 3 bases from V and 5 bases from J, leaving 5 bases between. The sequence derives from a female donor with multiple sclerosis, enrolled in a pregnancy study. The material sequenced was peripheral blood, taken in the first trimester of pregnancy. V usage is TRBV7-3 and J usage is TRBJ2-1; D not certain. CDR3 DNA: TGTGCCAGCAGCTTCCCCGACAATGAGCAGTTCTTC. Translated, it gives CASSFPDNEQFF.